A single sample gave rise to the 22 T cell receptor beta chains below, sequenced in a study of blood T cell repertoires in COVID-19. This table comes from immunoSEQ multiplex PCR, and its TCRdb copy is limited to in-frame clones, with some not included. The data hold some 200,000 clones, with roughly 80% observed a single time. Source material: peripheral blood. These receptors originate from a young man with active or convalescent COVID-19.

This chain joins TRBV28 and TRBJ1-6; tentative D call: TRBD1 (6 bases). This CDR3 has 14 residues. Germline V lookup: CDR1 MDHEN, CDR2 SYDVKM. With 2 bases removed from V and 9 bases from J, the gap between germline ends came to 11 bases. CDR3 loop: CASSLGGGGSPLHF. The CDR3 nucleotides are TGTGCCAGCAGTTTAGGGGGGGGCGGTTCACCCCTCCACTTT.

This chain connects TRBV3-1 (or the pseudogene TRBV3-2) to TRBJ1-2, with D perhaps TRBD1 (6 bases). CDR3 length: 15 amino acids. Germline V gene lookup returns CDR1 LGHDT and CDR2 YNNKEL (reference sequence). With 1 base removed from V and 3 bases from J, the gap between germline ends came to 12 bases. This CDR3 reads CASSQGQEEDYGYTF. The CDR3 nucleotides are TGTGCCAGCAGCCAAGGACAGGAGGAGGACTATGGCTACACCTTC.

V is TRBV6-5 and J is TRBJ1-1; TRBD1 aligns across 7 bases. J was trimmed by 5 bases and V by 8 bases; bases with no gene match: 11. Germline V gives CDR1 MNHEY, CDR2 SVGAGI. This CDR3 has 14 amino acids. The CDR3 sequence is CASQKQGPGTEAFF. CDR3 bases: TGTGCCAGCCAGAAACAGGGGCCCGGGACTGAAGCTTTCTTT.

The chain combines TRBV7-6 with TRBJ1-2; D may be TRBD1 (5 bases). The CDR3 contains 16 residues. Deletions cut 6 bases from V and 4 bases from J, with 21 bases between. Germline V CDR1 and CDR2: SGHVS, FNYEAQ. Here the CDR3 DNA reads TGTGCCAGCAGTCCTGGGATACCGGGACTGAGCTATGGCTACACCTTC. Translation: CASSPGIPGLSYGYTF.

The chain joins TRBV5-1 to TRBJ1-2; 10 bases agree with TRBD1. V was clipped by 2 bases and J by 5 bases; unmatched bases: 3. Germline values: CDR1 SGHRS, CDR2 YFSETQ. CDR3 length: 14 residues. CDR3 residues: CASSFGTGDYGYTF. In DNA, the CDR3 is TGCGCCAGCAGCTTCGGGACAGGGGATTATGGCTACACCTTC.

This clone was found once. V gene TRBV11-3 combines with J gene TRBJ1-6; D is unresolved. Germline CDR1 is SGHNT and CDR2 is YENEEA. The CDR3 is made up of 13 amino acids. V gave up 6 bases and J gave up 9 bases, with 12 bases separating them. CDR3 sequence reads: CASRPSAGSPLHF. CDR3 DNA: TGTGCCAGCAGGCCTTCCGCCGGTTCACCCCTCCACTTT.

The gene calls are TRBV29-1 and TRBJ2-5, with D uncertain. Trimming cost V 4 bases and J 2 bases, with 8 bases left between them. Germline values: CDR1 SQVTM, CDR2 ANQGSEA. The CDR3 covers 12 residues. The CDR3 loop is CSVALQQETQYF. The CDR3 DNA reads as TGCAGCGTTGCGTTACAGCAAGAGACCCAGTACTTC.

Only a few counts were recorded for this clone. The rearrangement uses TRBV4-1 and TRBJ1-2; perhaps TRBD1 as D (5 bases). The length of the CDR3 is 16 residues. Trimming took 1 base from V and 6 from J, leaving 18 bases between them. The germline V gene encodes CDR1 MGHRA and CDR2 YSYEKL. CDR3 nucleotides: TGCGCCAGCAGCCAAGGATTGCGGGGGATGGGTAATGGCTACACCTTC. Its translation: CASSQGLRGMGNGYTF.

The DNA for the CDR3 is TGTGCCACCAGCAGAGTGGCGGGAGTAGGCACAGCCAAAAACATTCAGTACTTC. Translation gives CATSRVAGVGTAKNIQYF. The chain has TRBV15 and TRBJ2-4; 7 positions match TRBD2. The CDR3 has 18 residues. Germline trimming cut 1 base from V and 0 bases from J; bases unmatched to any gene: 9. Germline CDR1 and CDR2: LNHNV and YYDKDF (reference sequence).

This rearrangement joins TRBV19 to TRBJ1-5; maybe TRBD1 (5 bases). CDR3 length: 13 residues. Germline V lookup: CDR1 LNHDA, CDR2 SQIVND (reference sequence). Trimming left V 2 bases short and J 5 bases short, with 7 bases between. CDR3 sequence: CASSISGDQPQHF. In DNA, the CDR3 is TGTGCCAGTAGTATATCGGGGGATCAGCCCCAGCATTTT. The whole variable domain, filled in from reference TRBV19 and TRBJ1-5, reads DGGITQSPKYLFRKEGQNVTLSCEQNLNHDAMYWYRQDPGQGLRLIYYSQIVNDFQKGDIAEGYSVSREKKESFPLTVTSAQKNPTAFYLCASSISGDQPQHFGDGTRLSIL.

The chain has TRBV13 and TRBJ2-5, with D possibly matching TRBD1 (5 bases). CDR1 and CDR2 from the germline V gene are PRHDT and FYEKMQ (reference sequence). Deletions cut 5 bases from V and 5 bases from J, with 18 bases between. The CDR3 is made up of 15 amino acids. CDR3 DNA sequence: TGTGCCAGCAGCGCCACGACAGCGACCTGGGAGACCCAGTACTTC. Encoded protein: CASSATTATWETQYF.

The rearrangement joins TRBV4-3 to TRBJ1-4; a possible D gene is TRBD1 (5 bases). The CDR3 length is 15 residues. From germline, CDR1 is LGHNA and CDR2 YSLEER. Trimming stripped 0 bases from V and 13 bases from J, with 18 bases between. CDR3 nucleotide sequence: TGCGCCAGCAGCCAAGATGCGTCAGGGCAATTGGGACTGTTTTTT. It is translated as CASSQDASGQLGLFF.

V usage is TRBV6-5 and J usage is TRBJ1-6, with 10 bases matching TRBD1. Germline assignment: CDR1 MNHEY and CDR2 SVGAGI. This CDR3 has 15 residues. J lost 8 bases, V lost 3 bases, and 4 bases had no gene match. Written as DNA, the CDR3 is TGTGCCAGCAGTTATGCCGGGACAGGGGATTCACCCCTCCACTTT. Amino acid sequence: CASSYAGTGDSPLHF.

This chain uses TRBV11-1 with TRBJ2-7; 7 bases align to TRBD1. The CDR3 is 15 amino acids. The germline V gene encodes CDR1 SGHAT and CDR2 FQDESV (reference sequence). V lost 0 bases, J lost 3 bases, and 5 bases stayed unmatched. The chain's CDR3 is CASSLAGTEVYEQYV. CDR3 DNA: TGTGCCAGCAGCTTAGCCGGGACAGAGGTCTACGAGCAGTACGTC.

This chain joins TRBV11-2 and TRBJ2-7; TRBD2 matches at 7 bases. Germline V gives CDR1 SGHAT, CDR2 FQNNGV. The trim removed 6 bases at V and 1 base at J, leaving 3 bases unmatched. CDR3 length: 13 amino acids. CDR3 sequence (DNA): TGTGCCAGCAGGCCGGGACTATCCTACGAGCAGTACTTC. As protein: CASRPGLSYEQYF.

This clone came up once. This rearrangement joins TRBV24-1 to TRBJ2-1, with TRBD1 matching 9 bases. The CDR3 runs to 15 residues. Germline V gives CDR1 KGHDR, CDR2 SFDVKD. The ends lost 4 bases at V and 6 bases at J; junction bases unmatched: 6. The CDR3 here is CATSEGQGGGNEQFF. CDR3 DNA sequence: TGTGCCACCAGTGAGGGACAGGGAGGGGGCAATGAGCAGTTCTTC.

This chain uses TRBV6-1 with TRBJ1-2; no reliable D call. V shed 1 base and J shed 4 bases, with 13 bases lying between them. The CDR3 totals 15 residues. Per germline, CDR1 MNHNS and CDR2 SASEGT. This CDR3 is CASSEVPAGGYGYTF. As DNA, the CDR3 is TGTGCCAGCAGTGAAGTTCCGGCGGGCGGCTATGGCTACACCTTC.

The chain combines TRBV5-8 with TRBJ1-5; no clear D. There are 13 residues in the CDR3. The V end was cut by 3 bases, the J end by 4 bases, with 8 bases between. Germline CDR1 and CDR2: SGHTS and YDEGEE. The CDR3 bases are TGTGCCAGCAGCTATATTAGTAATCAGCCCCAGCATTTT. Translating it yields CASSYISNQPQHF. Supplemented by reference TRBV5-8 and TRBJ1-5, the full variable domain reads EAGVTQSPTHLIKTRGQQATLRCSPISGHTSVYWYQQALGLGLQFLLWYDEGEERNRGNFPPRFSGRQFPNYSSELNVNALELEDSALYLCASSYISNQPQHFGDGTRLSIL.

For this clone: This sample also contains other DNA sequences that code for the same CDR3. The chain couples TRBV7-9 to TRBJ2-5, with TRBD1 matching over 7 bases. Looked up from germline, CDR1 is SEHNR and CDR2 is FQNEAQ (reference sequence). The V segment lost 4 bases and the J segment 1 base; nucleotides outside the gene matches: 3. The CDR3 contains 14 residues. As DNA, the CDR3 is TGTGCCAGCAGCTCGACAGGGAGCCAAGAGACCCAGTACTTC. Its protein is CASSSTGSQETQYF.

Here the CDR3 reads CASSPRGGDYGYTF. The CDR3 nucleotides are TGCGCCAGCAGCCCCCGAGGGGGCGACTATGGCTACACCTTC. The J gene is TRBJ1-2, the V gene TRBV5-1, with TRBD1 matching 7 bases. Per germline, CDR1 SGHRS and CDR2 YFSETQ. The CDR3 has 14 residues. V shed 4 bases and J 3 bases; nucleotides not matched to a gene: 6.

This chain uses TRBV6-2 or TRBV6-3 with TRBJ1-3; D perhaps matches TRBD1 (6 bases). Germline V gene sequence: CDR1 MNHEY, CDR2 SVGEGT. CDR3 size: 15 residues. V lost 2 bases and J 1 base, leaving 9 bases between the germline ends. The CDR3 loop reads CASSYGRGSGNTIYF. CDR3 nucleotides: TGTGCCAGCAGTTACGGCAGGGGTTCTGGAAACACCATATATTTT.

The chain couples TRBV5-1 to TRBJ2-7; D is possibly TRBD1 (5 bases). The CDR3 consists of 14 residues. Trimming cost V 7 bases and J 5 bases, with 19 bases left between them. Germline CDR1 is SGHRS and CDR2 is YFSETQ. DNA for the CDR3: TGCGCCAGCGGGGCCTCGGCTTCGTACGACGAGCAGTACTTC. It yields the protein CASGASASYDEQYF.